One and the same sample provided the 23 T cell receptor beta chains below, sequenced in a study of shared clonotypes between healthy human individuals. Some clones are missing from TCRdb's copy, which holds only in-frame ones; the method was immunoSEQ multiplex PCR. The sample records some 320,000 clones, around nine tenths being singletons. The sample was memory CD8+ T cells sorted from blood. Subset: CD45RO+ cells pooled with CCR7-negative TemRA cells. These receptors were obtained from a man between 18 and 35 years old in good health.

The chain couples TRBV19 to TRBJ2-1; TRBD2 aligns across 11 bases. J was trimmed by 5 bases and V by 6 bases; bases with no gene match: 9. Germline CDR1 LNHDA, CDR2 SQIVND (reference sequence). The CDR3 sequence is 16 residues long. The CDR3 here is CASSLMTSGVNNEQFF. CDR3 DNA sequence: TGTGCCAGTAGCCTAATGACTAGCGGGGTAAACAATGAGCAGTTCTTC.

This clone has a handful of counts. The gene calls are TRBV2 and TRBJ1-3; D not certain. Trimming removed 0 bases at V and 2 bases at J, with 11 bases between. This CDR3 is built from 16 residues. Germline lookup yields CDR1 SNHLY and CDR2 FYNNEI. As DNA, the CDR3 is TGTGCCAGCAGTGAAGCCCTGAGTGGAACTGGAAACACCATATATTTT. It is translated as CASSEALSGTGNTIYF.

This chain connects TRBV5-1 to TRBJ1-2, with D unclear. V was pared by 0 bases and J by 8 bases, with 2 bases between. The germline V gene encodes CDR1 SGHRS and CDR2 YFSETQ. The CDR3 covers 10 residues. CDR3 protein: CASSLDGYTF. The CDR3 DNA is TGCGCCAGCAGCTTGGACGGCTACACCTTC.

The rearrangement joins TRBV11-3 to TRBJ2-2; possible D gene TRBD2, 5 bases. Germline CDR1 and CDR2: SGHNT and YENEEA. This CDR3 has 14 amino acids. V lost 5 bases to trimming and J lost 8 bases, with 15 bases between them. Written as DNA, the CDR3 is TGTGCCAGCAGCCCCCGGACTTCGACGGGGGAGCTGTTTTTT. Protein product: CASSPRTSTGELFF.

V and J are TRBV28 and TRBJ2-7; no clear D gene. V was shortened by 5 bases and J by 2 bases, with 7 bases between the two germline ends. There are 12 residues in the CDR3. Germline CDR1 MDHEN, CDR2 SYDVKM. In nucleotides, the CDR3 is TGTGCCAGCAGTCTCCCTGCCTACGAGCAGTACTTC. Amino acid sequence: CASSLPAYEQYF.

This sequence joins TRBV7-2 and TRBJ2-7; tentative D call: TRBD1 (6 bases). Germline-derived CDR1 and CDR2 are SGHTA and FQGNSA. The CDR3 is 13 residues long. Trimming pared 6 bases from V and 6 bases from J, leaving 15 bases between. This CDR3 is CASSYTIRGEQYF. Written as DNA, the CDR3 is TGTGCCAGCAGTTATACGATCAGGGGCGAGCAGTACTTC.

The V gene is TRBV27, the J gene TRBJ2-3; D unresolved. V lost 6 bases, J lost 6 bases, and 13 bases lay in between. The CDR3 sequence is 13 residues long. Looked up from germline, CDR1 is MNHEY and CDR2 is SMNVEV (reference sequence). CDR3 in DNA: TGTGCCAGCAGCCGATGGATCCAGGATACGCAGTATTTT. Translation: CASSRWIQDTQYF.

The genes are TRBV11-2 and TRBJ2-2; D may be TRBD2 (6 bases). Trimming cost V 5 bases and J 9 bases, with 10 bases left between them. Per germline, CDR1 SGHAT and CDR2 FQNNGV. The CDR3 runs to 12 residues. The CDR3 DNA is TGTGCCAGCAGCCACGGAGGGTGGGAGCTGTTTTTT. This codes for CASSHGGWELFF.

The V gene is TRBV7-9, the J gene TRBJ2-7; 7 bases are shared with TRBD1. Germline trimming cut 5 bases from V and 1 base from J; bases unmatched to any gene: 5. CDR1 is SEHNR and CDR2 is FQNEAQ in the germline V gene (reference sequence). The CDR3 sequence is 14 residues long. The CDR3 sequence: CASSPGTESYEQYF. CDR3 in DNA: TGTGCCAGCAGCCCTGGGACAGAATCCTACGAGCAGTACTTC.

The chain has TRBV5-6 and TRBJ1-6; D is undetermined. The CDR3 extends over 13 amino acids. Looked up from germline, CDR1 is SGHDT and CDR2 is YYEEEE. V lost 0 bases and J 7 bases, leaving 5 bases between the germline ends. This CDR3 reads CASSLGPNSPLHF. The CDR3, as DNA: TGTGCCAGCAGCTTGGGACCAAATTCACCCCTCCACTTT.

The rearrangement links TRBV7-9 to TRBJ2-1, with D tentatively TRBD2 (5 bases). The ends were cut back, 7 bases at V and 6 bases at J, with 19 bases in the middle. Germline V lookup: CDR1 SEHNR, CDR2 FQNEAQ (reference sequence). This CDR3 has 15 residues. The CDR3 loop reads CASTKDYGLSNEQFF. The CDR3 DNA reads as TGTGCCAGCACCAAAGACTACGGTCTTTCCAATGAGCAGTTCTTC.

This clone was detected only a few times. V and J are TRBV7-9 and TRBJ2-5; D possibly corresponds to TRBD2 (5 bases). Germline V gene lookup returns CDR1 SEHNR and CDR2 FQNEAQ (reference sequence). V gave up 1 base and J gave up 4 bases, with 13 bases separating them. This CDR3 is 15 amino acids long. Written as DNA, the CDR3 is TGTGCCAGCAGCTTAGTGGTACTAGGCCTAGAGACCCAGTACTTC. Residues: CASSLVVLGLETQYF.

V gene TRBV9 combines with J gene TRBJ1-2; a weak D match, TRBD1 (5 bases). Germline loops: CDR1 SGDLS, CDR2 YYNGEE. CDR3 length: 15 residues. Deletions cut 0 bases from V and 0 bases from J, with 9 bases between. This CDR3 reads CASSVGGSSNYGYTF. The DNA for the CDR3 is TGTGCCAGCAGCGTAGGGGGCAGCTCTAACTATGGCTACACCTTC.

This chain joins TRBV19 and TRBJ1-5; 9 bases align to TRBD1. V was clipped by 3 bases and J by 7 bases; unmatched bases: 7. The CDR3 runs to 15 residues. The germline V gene encodes CDR1 LNHDA and CDR2 SQIVND (reference sequence). CDR3 amino acids: CASSIGTGSAQPQHF. The CDR3 DNA is TGTGCCAGTAGTATCGGGACAGGGTCGGCACAGCCCCAGCATTTT.

The chain has TRBV7-8 and TRBJ2-7; the D is unclear. V lost 0 bases and J 4 bases, leaving 13 bases between the germline ends. The V gene's germline CDR1 is SGHVS and CDR2 FQNEAQ. The CDR3 spans 15 residues. In DNA, the CDR3 is TGTGCCAGCAGCTTAGCATACGGGTATGAGTACGAGCAGTACTTC. It encodes CASSLAYGYEYEQYF.

As regards this clone: Other DNA sequences in the sample encode the same CDR3. The chain joins TRBV6-5 to TRBJ1-1; 7 nucleotides agree with TRBD1. This CDR3 spans 14 amino acids. Germline V gene lookup returns CDR1 MNHEY and CDR2 SVGAGI. V shed 0 bases and J 7 bases; nucleotides not matched to a gene: 5. The CDR3 DNA sequence: TGTGCCAGCAGTTACTCGGGGGACAGTTTTGAAGCTTTCTTT. It translates to CASSYSGDSFEAFF.

Of note for this clone: Germline is not matched at one junction end, which may reflect a read error. The chain joins TRBV7-2 to TRBJ2-7; TRBD1 agrees at 10 bases. The CDR3 contains 16 residues. Germline V lookup: CDR1 SGHTA, CDR2 FQGNSA. For the CDR3, the DNA is TGCGCCAGCAGCTTAGGCTGGGACAGGGGCTCCTACGAGCAGTACTTC. Its translation: CASSLGWDRGSYEQYF.

The chain is built from TRBV29-1 and TRBJ2-1; 7 nucleotides align to TRBD2. The CDR3 consists of 14 residues. V was pared by 3 bases and J by 4 bases, with 6 bases of the junction left unmatched. In germline, CDR1 is SQVTM, CDR2 ANQGSEA. The CDR3 loop is CSVDYASGYNEQFF. Written as DNA, the CDR3 is TGCAGCGTTGATTATGCTAGCGGATACAATGAGCAGTTCTTC.

The chain is built from TRBV4-3 and TRBJ2-7; D unclear. The V end was cut by 5 bases, the J end by 4 bases, with 12 bases between. Per the germline V gene, CDR1 is LGHNA and CDR2 is YSLEER. The CDR3 runs to 13 residues. The CDR3 reads CASSSIMGYEQYF. DNA for the CDR3: TGCGCCAGCAGCTCAATAATGGGTTACGAGCAGTACTTC.

This clone was counted at least ten times. The CDR3 DNA reads as TGTGCCAGCAGCTTACACCCCTACCCCTACACCGGGGAGCTGTTTTTT. Amino acids: CASSLHPYPYTGELFF. J is TRBJ2-2 and V is TRBV11-2; D call uncertain. Germline values: CDR1 SGHAT, CDR2 FQNNGV. The germline V and J ends were trimmed by 2 bases and 3 bases, with 13 bases remaining between them. This CDR3 spans 16 amino acids.

The chain is built from TRBV27 and TRBJ2-3; 13 nucleotides agree with TRBD2. This CDR3 region has 16 residues. Unmatched junction bases numbered 6, after V lost 5 bases and J lost 4 bases. Germline CDR1 and CDR2: MNHEY and SMNVEV (reference sequence). In nucleotides, the CDR3 is TGTGCCAGCAGTCCGCAACTAGCGGGGGGGCCAGATACGCAGTATTTT. Its protein product is CASSPQLAGGPDTQYF.

The J gene is TRBJ1-4, the V gene TRBV2; D gene ambiguous. V lost 10 bases to trimming and J lost 4 bases, with 10 bases between them. Germline values: CDR1 SNHLY, CDR2 FYNNEI. The CDR3 is 12 residues long. CDR3 coding DNA: TGTGCCACCACCCCTCTTAATGAAAAACTGTTTTTT. This codes for CATTPLNEKLFF.

J is TRBJ2-7 and V is TRBV28; the D gene is possibly TRBD1 (6 bases). Per the germline V gene, CDR1 is MDHEN and CDR2 is SYDVKM. The CDR3 totals 15 residues. V was pared by 6 bases and J by 3 bases, with 18 bases between. The CDR3 here is CASRNTGTIFYEQYF. As DNA, the CDR3 is TGTGCCAGCAGAAACACCGGGACAATCTTCTACGAGCAGTACTTC.